The 9 T cell receptor beta chains listed next were all sequenced from one sample in a study of T cell clonality in common variable immunodeficiency. The protocol was immunoSEQ multiplex PCR, while the TCRdb copy is restricted to in-frame clones and leaves out a portion. Altogether 55,000 or so clones were found in the sample, and no singletons occur. The sequenced material came from peripheral blood mononuclear cells. These receptors all stem from a person aged 18 to 69 in good health.

This clone was observed many times. The read is 3 residues too short to cover the CDR3 end, so that end is filled in from the germline J gene. The chain employs TRBV5-1 and TRBJ2-5; possible D gene TRBD2, 5 bases. Germline V gene sequence: CDR1 SGHRS, CDR2 YFSETQ. This CDR3 comprises 15 residues. The V end lost 0 bases, the J end lost 5 bases, and 14 bases lay between the germline ends. This CDR3 reads CASSLASRRGETQYF. The DNA read from the CDR3 is TGCGCCAGCAGCTTGGCATCCCGAAGAGGGGAGACC.

This clone was found many times. The CDR3 goes on 3 residues after the read ends, and that part is filled in from the germline J gene. The genes are TRBV5-1 and TRBJ2-2, with TRBD1 matching 11 bases. With V trimmed by 4 bases and J by 6 bases, 8 bases remained unmatched. Germline V CDR1 and CDR2: SGHRS, YFSETQ. The CDR3 totals 16 residues. The DNA read from the CDR3 is TGCGCCAGCAGCGCCGTCGGGACAGGGGGGCCCGGGGAG. It specifies CASSAVGTGGPGE. In full, the CDR3 is CASSAVGTGGPGELFF. Based on the CDR3 plus reference TRBV5-1 and TRBJ2-2, the full variable domain is KAGVTQTPRYLIKTRGQQVTLSCSPISGHRSVSWYQQTPGQGLQFLFEYFSETQRNKGNFPGRFSGRQFSNSRSEMNVSTLELGDSALYLCASSAVGTGGPGELFFGEGSRLTVL.

Regarding this clone: Since a much larger clone is just one base distant, this may be a read error. The read halts 3 residues ahead of the CDR3 end, with the missing end drawn from the germline J gene. The chain joins TRBV6-2 or TRBV6-3 to TRBJ1-4; tentatively, D is TRBD1 (5 bases). The CDR3 runs 14 residues. The V gene's germline CDR1 is MNHEY and CDR2 SVGEGT. CDR3 region: CASRRGSGANVLFF. The CDR3 bases that were read are TGTGCCAGCAGGAGGGGTTCTGGGGCCAACGTA.

This clone was found many times. Read coverage stops 3 residues before the CDR3 terminus; the germline J gene supplies the remainder. The rearrangement uses TRBV20-1 and TRBJ2-3; tentatively, D is TRBD2 (5 bases). The CDR3 extends over 13 amino acids. CDR1 is DFQATT and CDR2 is SNEGSKA in the germline V gene (reference sequence). CDR3 residues: CSALEGGRETQYF. The DNA read from the CDR3 is TGCAGTGCTCTAGAAGGAGGTCGAGAGACG.

This clone was seen repeatedly, ten times or more. From the germline J gene comes the end of the CDR3, since the read stops 3 residues before it. V and J are TRBV6-2 or TRBV6-3 and TRBJ1-5, with D unclear. The V gene's germline CDR1 is MNHEY and CDR2 SVGEGT. The V end lost 2 bases, the J end lost 1 base, and 12 bases lay between the germline ends. The CDR3 covers 16 residues. The covered CDR3 bases are TGTGCCAGCAGTTACGCTGACCGCGGAAGCAATCAGCCC. It encodes CASSYADRGSNQP. From start to end, the CDR3 is CASSYADRGSNQPQHF.

The table lists this clone with many counts. The CDR3 goes on 3 residues after the read ends, and that part is filled in from the germline J gene. This chain joins TRBV6-2 or TRBV6-3 and TRBJ2-7, with D tentatively TRBD1 (5 bases). The CDR3 spans 12 residues. The V and J ends lost 6 bases and 6 bases respectively, with 12 bases between them. Germline V gene lookup returns CDR1 MNHEY and CDR2 SVGEGT. The CDR3 sequence: CASSRQGTEQYF. Incomplete CDR3 DNA: TGTGCCAGCAGCCGTCAGGGAACCGAG.

This clone was seen many times. The DNA ends 3 residues before the CDR3 does, and the rest of the CDR3 is filled in from the germline J gene. V is TRBV16 and J is TRBJ1-5; 10 bases agree with TRBD1. The CDR3 runs 17 residues. The trim removed 2 bases at V and 5 bases at J, leaving 9 bases unmatched. CDR1 is KGHSY, CDR2 FQNENV, per germline. The CDR3 region is CASSQRTGGLDYQPQHF. Incomplete CDR3 DNA: TGTGCCAGCAGCCAACGGACAGGGGGTTTAGACTATCAGCCC.

This clone was picked up a small number of times. The sequenced fragment ends 3 residues before the CDR3 boundary, so the rest is inferred from the germline J gene. The gene calls are TRBV7-9 and TRBJ1-2; 7 nucleotides match TRBD1. Per germline, CDR1 SEHNR and CDR2 FQNEAQ (reference sequence). The junction had 5 bases not matched to a gene; V was cut back by 3 bases and J by 4 bases. The length of the CDR3 is 14 residues. The part of the CDR3 DNA that was read is TGTGCCAGCAGCTTGACAGGGAGCGGCTATGGC. Translation gives CASSLTGSGYG. The CDR3 in full is CASSLTGSGYGYTF.

This clone has at least ten counts. The read is 3 residues too short to cover the CDR3 end, so that end is filled in from the germline J gene. The gene calls are TRBV28 and TRBJ2-1; 12 bases align to TRBD2. In germline, CDR1 is MDHEN, CDR2 SYDVKM. The CDR3 sequence is 16 residues long. Trimming took 7 bases from V and 5 from J; bases not matched to a gene: 9. CDR3 bases read: TGTGCCAGCACCGATATGACTAGCGGGAGAAACAATGAG. This sequence encodes CASTDMTSGRNNE. The CDR3, in full, reads CASTDMTSGRNNEQFF.